The present entry profiles one TCR beta chain with its context. The target antigen is unknown. Libraries were prepared by immunoSEQ multiplex PCR; TCRdb keeps only in-frame clonotypes and omits some of them. The profile shows over 120,000 clones, around 92% of them singletons. The CDR3 spans 16 residues. Looked up from germline, CDR1 is WNHNN and CDR2 is SYGVQD (reference sequence). Trimming removed 2 bases at V and 7 bases at J, with 15 bases between. Second-dose schedules of about 4 or about 12 weeks were combined. The sample belongs to a study of T cell responses to AZD1222 COVID-19 vaccine. Findings and limits, study-wide: Most donors were white British, females outnumbered males, and clonal diversity was possibly underestimated. Researchers took repertoire samples only after the peak T cell response had come. Close to half of spike-specific TCRs reportedly recognize unmutated variant regions.

The rearrangement links TRBV10-1 to TRBJ1-6, with D perhaps TRBD1 (6 bases). This receptor was identified in an adult who received the AZD1222 COVID-19 vaccine. The source material was peripheral blood, sampled 28 days after the second AZD1222 dose. The CDR3 loop is CASSEGTRGGNSPLHF. The CDR3 nucleotides read TGCGCCAGCAGTGAGGGGACAAGAGGCGGGAATTCACCCCTCCACTTT.